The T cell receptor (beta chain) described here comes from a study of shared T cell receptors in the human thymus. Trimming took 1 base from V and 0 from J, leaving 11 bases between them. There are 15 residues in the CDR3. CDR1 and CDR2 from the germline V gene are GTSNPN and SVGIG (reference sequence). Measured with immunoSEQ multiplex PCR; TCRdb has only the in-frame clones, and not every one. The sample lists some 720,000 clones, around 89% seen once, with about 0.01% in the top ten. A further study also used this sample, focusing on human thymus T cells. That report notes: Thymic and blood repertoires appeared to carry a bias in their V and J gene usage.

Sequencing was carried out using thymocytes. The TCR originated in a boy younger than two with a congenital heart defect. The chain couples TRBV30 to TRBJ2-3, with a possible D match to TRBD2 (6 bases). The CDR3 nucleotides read TGTGCCTGGAGTGGGGCTAGCGAGAGCACAGATACGCAGTATTTT. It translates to CAWSGASESTDTQYF.